Presented here are 27 T cell receptor beta chains from one specimen sequenced in a study of blood T cell repertoires in COVID-19 (dated by TCRdb to the early 2020s). Receptors were amplified or captured by the immunoSEQ multiplex PCR assay. Here the immuneACCESS table is served through TCRdb, limited to in-frame sequences with V and J called. Missing clones are a known gap in these copies; in checked studies unresolved V genes cover under half, and the rest lacks a known reason. The sample profile shows 200,000 to 250,000 clones; approximately 84% of them were found once. In total, the top ten clones hold 1.5% to 2% of the sample. Sequencing input: peripheral blood. All receptors derive from an elderly woman with acute or convalescent COVID-19.

Of note for this clone: Different DNA sequences within this sample yield the same CDR3. This rearrangement joins TRBV3-1 (or the pseudogene TRBV3-2) to TRBJ1-6; TRBD1 is a possible D gene (5 bases). The CDR3 is 14 amino acids. V was clipped by 1 base and J by 7 bases, with 8 bases between them. CDR1 and CDR2 from the germline V gene are LGHDT and YNNKEL (reference sequence). As DNA, the CDR3 is TGTGCCAGCAGCCAAGTGGCAGGGAATTCACCCCTCCACTTT. Translation gives CASSQVAGNSPLHF.

The J gene is TRBJ2-1, the V gene TRBV6-1; TRBD1 aligns across 9 bases. The junction had 1 base not matched to a gene; V was cut back by 1 base and J by 0 bases. This CDR3 region has 16 residues. The V gene's germline CDR1 is MNHNS and CDR2 SASEGT. The CDR3 is CASSEGQGGSYNEQFF. The CDR3 DNA sequence: TGTGCCAGCAGTGAAGGACAGGGGGGCTCCTACAATGAGCAGTTCTTC.

CDR3 sequence: CATTIPQGSTDTQYF. DNA of the CDR3: TGTGCCACCACGATACCACAGGGTAGCACAGATACGCAGTATTTT. This chain connects TRBV6-5 to TRBJ2-3, with a possible D match to TRBD1 (6 bases). The CDR3 totals 15 residues. CDR1 and CDR2 from the germline V gene are MNHEY and SVGAGI. V was cut by 10 bases and J by 0 bases, with 17 bases left in between.

This chain uses TRBV2 with TRBJ2-3, with TRBD2 matching over 8 bases. This CDR3 is built from 16 residues. J was trimmed by 3 bases and V by 1 base; bases with no gene match: 6. The V gene's germline CDR1 is SNHLY and CDR2 FYNNEI. CDR3 amino acids: CASSEDVSGETDTQYF. The CDR3 coding sequence is TGTGCCAGCAGTGAAGATGTTAGCGGGGAGACAGATACGCAGTATTTT.

The chain carries TRBV10-3 and TRBJ1-6; 9 bases match TRBD1. This CDR3 is 18 amino acids long. The V gene's germline CDR1 is ENHRY and CDR2 SYGVKD. V shed 0 bases, J shed 7 bases, and the junction held 10 bases outside the gene matches. CDR3 DNA: TGTGCCATCAGTGAGTCCAAAACAGGGGGCGCTGGGAATTCACCCCTCCACTTT. Translation gives CAISESKTGGAGNSPLHF.

The chain links TRBV19 to TRBJ1-2, with D perhaps TRBD1 (6 bases). Trimming shortened V by 3 bases and J by 2 bases, and 10 bases separated the two germline ends. Looked up from germline, CDR1 is LNHDA and CDR2 is SQIVND (reference sequence). The CDR3 is 14 residues long. CDR3 nucleotide sequence: TGTGCCAGTAGTATCGCCGACAGGAACTATGGCTACACCTTC. Translation: CASSIADRNYGYTF.

This clone was observed once. The V and J genes are TRBV7-2 and TRBJ2-3; 11 nucleotides align to TRBD1. Germline assignment: CDR1 SGHTA and CDR2 FQGNSA. The trim removed 2 bases at V and 7 bases at J, leaving 5 bases unmatched. CDR3 length: 15 residues. CDR3 amino acids: CASSLTGTGGHTQYF. The CDR3 nucleotides are TGTGCCAGCAGCTTAACCGGGACAGGGGGGCATACGCAGTATTTT.

With respect to this clone: Distinct nucleotide sequences in the sample also encode this CDR3. This rearrangement joins TRBV5-1 to TRBJ1-3, with D unresolved. Trimming stripped 0 bases from V and 4 bases from J, with 8 bases between. Germline values: CDR1 SGHRS, CDR2 YFSETQ. The CDR3 length is 14 residues. DNA of the CDR3: TGCGCCAGCAGCTTGGAAGGCGGAGGAAACACCATATATTTT. This codes for CASSLEGGGNTIYF.

This rearrangement joins TRBV5-1 to TRBJ2-1, with TRBD1 matching over 8 bases. The CDR3 has 16 amino acids. V was clipped by 4 bases and J by 6 bases; unmatched bases: 12. Germline V gene lookup returns CDR1 SGHRS and CDR2 YFSETQ. The CDR3 here is CASSTQTGVRGNEQFF. DNA of the CDR3: TGCGCCAGCAGCACCCAGACAGGGGTGCGTGGCAATGAGCAGTTCTTC.

This clone was found a few times. The chain combines TRBV28 with TRBJ1-1; 7 bases line up with TRBD1. V was pared by 5 bases and J by 1 base, with 7 bases of the junction left unmatched. This CDR3 region has 15 residues. The germline gives CDR1 MDHEN, CDR2 SYDVKM. This chain's CDR3 is CASSTRTGGNTEAFF. The CDR3 DNA reads as TGTGCCAGCAGTACCCGGACAGGCGGGAACACTGAAGCTTTCTTT. The whole variable domain, remainder taken from reference TRBV28 and TRBJ1-1, is DVKVTQSSRYLVKRTGEKVFLECVQDMDHENMFWYRQDPGLGLRLIYFSYDVKMKEKGDIPEGYSVSREKKERFSLILESASTNQTSMYLCASSTRTGGNTEAFFGQGTRLTVV.

A few counts support this clone. The rearrangement uses TRBV2 and TRBJ2-7; 9 bases align to TRBD1. J gave up 1 base and V 7 bases, and 8 bases lay outside the gene matches. CDR1 and CDR2 (germline): SNHLY, FYNNEI. The length of the CDR3 is 15 residues. CDR3 DNA sequence: TGTGCCAGCAAGATTGGACAGGGGAGGTCCTACGAGCAGTACTTC. Translating gives CASKIGQGRSYEQYF.

The gene calls are TRBV19 and TRBJ1-5, with D possibly matching TRBD1 (5 bases). Germline V CDR1 and CDR2: LNHDA, SQIVND (reference sequence). The CDR3 loop spans 17 amino acids. Trimming pared 8 bases from V and 0 bases from J, leaving 20 bases between. DNA of the CDR3: TGTGCCAGTTTTGTTTCCGGGGGAAAACATAGCAATCAGCCCCAGCATTTT. It is translated as CASFVSGGKHSNQPQHF.

V gene TRBV18 combines with J gene TRBJ2-5; possibly TRBD1 for D (5 bases). With 7 bases removed from V and 2 bases from J, the gap between germline ends came to 14 bases. Germline V CDR1 and CDR2: KGHSH, LQKENI. The CDR3 sequence is 14 residues long. CDR3: CASLTGQGQETQYF. The DNA of the CDR3 is TGTGCCAGCTTGACCGGCCAGGGACAAGAGACCCAGTACTTC.

The count of this clone is one. The V call is TRBV28, the J call TRBJ2-7; weak D call: TRBD2 (5 bases). Trimming shortened V by 10 bases and J by 3 bases, and 13 bases separated the two germline ends. The CDR3 length is 12 residues. CDR1 is MDHEN and CDR2 is SYDVKM in the germline V gene. DNA for the CDR3: TGTGCCACCTCAGCCGAGGGCTACGAGCAGTACTTC. Translating it yields CATSAEGYEQYF.

The rearrangement joins TRBV3-1 (or the pseudogene TRBV3-2) to TRBJ2-5; TRBD1 matches at 8 bases. After removal of 6 bases from V and 2 bases from J, the junction contained 5 bases not matched to a gene. Germline V gene lookup returns CDR1 LGHDT and CDR2 YNNKEL (reference sequence). The CDR3 spans 14 residues. CDR3 in amino acids: CASRPDRGQETQYF. Written as DNA, the CDR3 is TGTGCCAGCAGACCTGACAGGGGTCAAGAGACCCAGTACTTC.

The chain carries TRBV19 and TRBJ2-5; TRBD2 might be the D (6 bases). With 6 bases removed from V and 4 bases from J, the gap between germline ends came to 27 bases. Germline V gene sequence: CDR1 LNHDA, CDR2 SQIVND (reference sequence). This CDR3 spans 18 amino acids. The CDR3 protein is CASSAIGGGRAVGETQYF. The CDR3, as DNA: TGTGCCAGTAGCGCTATTGGGGGAGGCAGGGCGGTCGGAGAGACCCAGTACTTC.

The chain links TRBV6-5 to TRBJ1-1; TRBD1 agrees at 8 bases. There are 13 residues in the CDR3. Per the germline V gene, CDR1 is MNHEY and CDR2 is SVGAGI. Germline trimming cut 8 bases from V and 1 base from J; bases unmatched to any gene: 3. This chain's CDR3 is CASQGAWNTEAFF. Here the CDR3 DNA reads TGTGCCAGCCAGGGGGCCTGGAACACTGAAGCTTTCTTT.

This rearrangement joins TRBV5-1 to TRBJ1-1, with D hard to call. Germline V gives CDR1 SGHRS, CDR2 YFSETQ. This CDR3 is 15 amino acids long. V was cut by 3 bases and J by 0 bases, with 12 bases left in between. CDR3 bases: TGCGCCAGCAGCTGGAGTCTGACGGTGAACACTGAAGCTTTCTTT. Translation gives CASSWSLTVNTEAFF.

The gene calls are TRBV11-2 and TRBJ1-2; D is possibly TRBD1 (6 bases). The CDR3 runs to 15 residues. Trimming took off 1 base at V and 5 bases at J, with 14 bases between the two ends. Per the germline V gene, CDR1 is SGHAT and CDR2 is FQNNGV. CDR3 residues: CASSLGGQTAYGYTF. The CDR3 DNA reads as TGTGCCAGCAGCTTAGGTGGACAGACAGCGTATGGCTACACCTTC.

The CDR3 region is CASSNRGSYGYTF. Written as DNA, the CDR3 is TGTGCCAGTAGTAACAGGGGTTCCTATGGCTACACCTTC. The chain recombines TRBV19 with TRBJ1-2, with TRBD1 identical over 7 bases. Germline V CDR1 and CDR2: LNHDA, SQIVND (reference sequence). Trimming cost V 4 bases and J 4 bases; bases outside gene matches: 3. CDR3 length: 13 residues.

V gene TRBV5-1 combines with J gene TRBJ2-7; 7 bases map to TRBD1. Trimming removed 4 bases from V and 2 bases from J; junction bases left unmatched: 3. CDR1 is SGHRS, CDR2 YFSETQ, per germline. This CDR3 comprises 13 residues. CDR3 DNA: TGCGCCAGCAGCGCCGGGACAGCCTACGAGCAGTACTTC. Translating it yields CASSAGTAYEQYF.

This chain links TRBV4-1 with TRBJ1-3; 7 bases align to TRBD1. The V segment lost 1 base and the J segment 3 bases; nucleotides outside the gene matches: 6. The CDR3 totals 16 residues. The germline V gene has CDR1 MGHRA and CDR2 YSYEKL. The CDR3 spells CASSQVTGAGGNTIYF. For the CDR3, the DNA is TGCGCCAGCAGCCAAGTCACAGGGGCCGGTGGAAACACCATATATTTT.

The rearrangement links TRBV19 to TRBJ1-2; 7 bases align to TRBD1. Germline-derived CDR1 and CDR2 are LNHDA and SQIVND (reference sequence). The CDR3 loop spans 13 amino acids. V was clipped by 4 bases and J by 3 bases; unmatched bases: 2. In DNA form, the CDR3 reads TGTGCCAGTAGTAACAGGGGCCACTATGGCTACACCTTC. This translates into CASSNRGHYGYTF.

The rearrangement links TRBV28 to TRBJ1-1; tentative D call: TRBD1 (5 bases). Trimming stripped 1 base from V and 7 bases from J, with 7 bases between. The CDR3 totals 12 residues. Germline CDR1 and CDR2: MDHEN and SYDVKM. CDR3 in amino acids: CASSLSGREAFF. The CDR3 DNA sequence: TGTGCCAGCAGTTTATCAGGGCGTGAAGCTTTCTTT.

The chain uses TRBV5-1 and TRBJ1-3; possibly TRBD1 for D (6 bases). This CDR3 has 16 residues. V was trimmed by 0 bases and J by 0 bases, leaving 10 bases between them. Germline V gene sequence: CDR1 SGHRS, CDR2 YFSETQ. In DNA, the CDR3 is TGCGCCAGCAGCTTGGCGGACAGTTTCTCTGGAAACACCATATATTTT. Its protein product is CASSLADSFSGNTIYF.

This chain joins TRBV19 and TRBJ1-4; 7 bases agree with TRBD1. Trimming removed 3 bases from V and 5 bases from J; junction bases left unmatched: 3. Germline-derived CDR1 and CDR2 are LNHDA and SQIVND (reference sequence). The CDR3 covers 14 residues. CDR3 residues: CASSMTGRNEKLFF. In nucleotides, the CDR3 is TGTGCCAGTAGTATGACAGGGCGGAATGAAAAACTGTTTTTT.

This clone was recorded once. The J gene is TRBJ2-7, the V gene TRBV3-1 (or the pseudogene TRBV3-2); a weak D match, TRBD1 (6 bases). Germline V gene sequence: CDR1 LGHDT, CDR2 YNNKEL (reference sequence). The V gene lost 1 base and the J gene lost 2 bases, with 9 bases spanning the gap. CDR3 size: 14 residues. CDR3 in DNA: TGTGCCAGCAGCCAAGGGGACACCGCCTACGAGCAGTACTTC. This codes for CASSQGDTAYEQYF.